This T cell receptor (beta chain) is from a study of CD8 T cells in ankylosing spondylitis (dated by TCRdb to about 2017). Background on the whole study: The study profiled T cell receptor beta repertoires in healthy donors and ankylosing spondylitis patients to find disease-linked TCR variants. Peripheral blood was sampled, and synovial fluid was additionally collected from ankylosing spondylitis patients. The full study cohort was made up of about 24 ankylosing spondylitis patients and 108 healthy donors.

Sequencing instrument: Illumina HiSeq 2500. Quantitative 5'-RACE with molecular barcodes was the method used to prepare the TCR beta libraries. Turning to the authors' computational methods: Disease-linked TCR variants were identified with a new computational method built on a probabilistic model of VDJ rearrangement. TCRdb reprocessed the public reads (quality trimming at Q25 with fastp, clone calling with MiXCR) and kept in-frame beta chains. Rows merge per CDR3 protein into single entries with the most common DNA and genes. These V and J calls are TCRdb output, not the study's own analysis. A total of 670,000 or so distinct CDR3 sequences appear in this sample, around 19% of them only once. The ten largest clones take up around 19% of the sample. In the case of this clonotype: Its antigen is not yet known. Base qualities are not recorded, but no much larger clone differs from it by a single base.

Broader findings and caveats from the paper: The disease-linked clones were reported to be significantly enriched in matched synovial fluid samples from ankylosing spondylitis patients. Blood from ankylosing spondylitis patients appeared to be characterized by a TCR beta motif composed of roughly 8 highly homologous amino acid variants. A CD8+ phenotype was shown by the disease-linked clones, which were found at relatively low frequencies in peripheral blood. Some motif variants had previously been reported in the synovial fluid and blood of reactive arthritis patients, which suggests shared mechanisms of disease initiation.

The germline V gene provides CDR1 MNHNS and CDR2 SASEGT. The CDR3 measures 15 amino acids from cysteine to phenylalanine. The read is trimmed to its CDR3 DNA, 45 bases read in frame from base 1. Germline trimming: 3 bases from V, 2 bases from J; junction bases outside gene matches: 6. This clonotype was obtained from a male donor with ankylosing spondylitis. Source material: blood, either unsorted or a sorted T cell fraction (not recorded which). The V gene is TRBV6-1 and the J gene is TRBJ1-2; TRBD1 agrees with 7 junctional bases. CDR3 reads: CASSEPDRTNYGYTF. The DNA sequence is given as TGTGCCAGCAGTGAGCCGGACAGGACCAACTATGGCTACACCTTC.